Below are 6 T cell receptor beta chains sequenced from a single sample in a study of cytomegalovirus exposure and HLA in healthy donors. TCRdb keeps only in-frame clones here, not all; method: immunoSEQ multiplex PCR. The data contain about 170,000 clones, less than 90% of them singletons. Sequencing was performed on PBMCs. The receptor source for this set is a woman in her 30s in good health and CMV-seronegative.

There are a few counts of this clone. The chain joins TRBV2 to TRBJ1-5; unclear D gene. Germline CDR1 is SNHLY and CDR2 is FYNNEI. The length of the CDR3 is 14 residues. With 1 base removed from V and 1 base from J, the gap between germline ends came to 5 bases. This CDR3 reads CASSEGLSNQPQHF. Written as DNA, the CDR3 is TGTGCCAGCAGTGAAGGTCTAAGCAATCAGCCCCAGCATTTT.

This rearrangement joins TRBV1 to TRBJ1-1. TRBV1 has pseudogene status. The CDR3 is 15 residues long. CDR3 sequence: CTSSPSPGANTEAFF. For the CDR3, the DNA is TGCACCAGCTCCCCAAGCCCCGGGGCCAACACTGAAGCTTTCTTT.

The chain couples TRBV10-3 to TRBJ1-6; D perhaps matches TRBD1 (5 bases). The CDR3 has 14 amino acids. CDR1 is ENHRY, CDR2 SYGVKD, per germline. V lost 2 bases and J 7 bases, leaving 9 bases between the germline ends. CDR3 loop: CAISEDSGNSPLHF. CDR3 in DNA: TGTGCCATCAGTGAGGACAGTGGAAATTCACCCCTCCACTTT.

This clone was picked up a small number of times. This chain links TRBV27 with TRBJ2-7; D gene ambiguous. V lost 8 bases and J lost 3, with 8 bases in between. The CDR3 covers 11 residues. CDR1 is MNHEY, CDR2 SMNVEV, per germline (reference sequence). In DNA, the CDR3 is TGTGCCAGCGGGCAGAGCTACGAGCAGTACTTC. It is translated as CASGQSYEQYF.

CDR3 sequence (DNA): TGTGCCAGCAGTTTGCGGGGGCCAAACACTGAAGCTTTCTTT. It is translated as CASSLRGPNTEAFF. J is TRBJ1-1 and V is TRBV28, with D possibly TRBD1 on 6 matching bases. V lost 3 bases and J 2 bases, leaving 10 bases between the germline ends. In germline, CDR1 is MDHEN, CDR2 SYDVKM. The CDR3 has 14 residues. The variable domain in full, completed from reference TRBV28 and TRBJ1-1, reads DVKVTQSSRYLVKRTGEKVFLECVQDMDHENMFWYRQDPGLGLRLIYFSYDVKMKEKGDIPEGYSVSREKKERFSLILESASTNQTSMYLCASSLRGPNTEAFFGQGTRLTVV.

The chain links TRBV5-1 to TRBJ1-1; TRBD1 aligns across 7 bases. J gave up 5 bases and V 0 bases, and 7 bases lay outside the gene matches. Germline loops: CDR1 SGHRS, CDR2 YFSETQ. There are 15 residues in the CDR3. CDR3 amino acids: CASSLDRGRNTEAFF. Written as DNA, the CDR3 is TGCGCCAGCAGCTTGGACAGGGGTCGGAATACTGAAGCTTTCTTT.